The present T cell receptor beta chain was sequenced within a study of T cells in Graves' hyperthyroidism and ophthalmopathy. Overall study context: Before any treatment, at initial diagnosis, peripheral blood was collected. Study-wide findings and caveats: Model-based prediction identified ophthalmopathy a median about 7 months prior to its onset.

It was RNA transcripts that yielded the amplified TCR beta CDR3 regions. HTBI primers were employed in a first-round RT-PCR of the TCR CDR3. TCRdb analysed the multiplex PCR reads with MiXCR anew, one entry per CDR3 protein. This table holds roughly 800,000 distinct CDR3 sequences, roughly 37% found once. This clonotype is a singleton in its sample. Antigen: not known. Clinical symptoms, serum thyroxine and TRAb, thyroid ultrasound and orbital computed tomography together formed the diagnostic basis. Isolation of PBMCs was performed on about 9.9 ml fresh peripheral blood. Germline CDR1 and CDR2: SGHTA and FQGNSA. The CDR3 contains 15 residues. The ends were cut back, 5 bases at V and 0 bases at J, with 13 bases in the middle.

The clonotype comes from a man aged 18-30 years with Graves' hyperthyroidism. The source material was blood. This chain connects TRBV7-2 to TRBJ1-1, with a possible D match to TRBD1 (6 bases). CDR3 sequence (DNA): TGTGCCAGCAGCCAAGAGGCAGGGGTGAACACTGAAGCTTTCTTT. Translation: CASSQEAGVNTEAFF.